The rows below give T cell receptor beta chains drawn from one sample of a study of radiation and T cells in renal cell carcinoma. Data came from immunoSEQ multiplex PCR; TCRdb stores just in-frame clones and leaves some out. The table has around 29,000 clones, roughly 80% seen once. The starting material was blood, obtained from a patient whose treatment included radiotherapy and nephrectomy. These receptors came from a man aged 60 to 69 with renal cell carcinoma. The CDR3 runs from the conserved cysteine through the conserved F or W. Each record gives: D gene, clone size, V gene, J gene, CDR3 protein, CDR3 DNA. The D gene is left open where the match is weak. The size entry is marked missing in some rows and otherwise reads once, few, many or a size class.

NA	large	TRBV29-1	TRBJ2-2	CSDTLRDTGELFF	TGCAGCGACACCCTCAGGGACACCGGGGAGCTGTTTTTT
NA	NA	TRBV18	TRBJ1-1	CASSPIAGEAEAFF	TGTGCCAGCTCACCCATAGCGGGGGAGGCTGAAGCTTTCTTT
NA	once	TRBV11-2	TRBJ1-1	CASSLAREAFF	TGTGCCAGCAGCTTAGCCCGTGAAGCTTTCTTT
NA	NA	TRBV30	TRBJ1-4	CAWSPPGFGDGEKLFF	TGTGCCTGGAGCCCCCCTGGCTTCGGGGATGGAGAAAAACTGTTTTTT
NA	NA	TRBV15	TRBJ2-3	CATQGQGTTDTQYF	TGTGCCACCCAGGGCCAGGGCACCACAGATACGCAGTATTTT
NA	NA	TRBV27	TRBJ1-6	CASSISPRAYNSPLHF	TGTGCCAGCAGTATAAGCCCCCGGGCCTATAATTCACCCCTCCACTTT
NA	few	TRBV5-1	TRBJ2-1	CASSPGPLSVGNEQFF	TGCGCCAGCAGCCCGGGACCTCTTTCCGTGGGTAATGAGCAGTTCTTC
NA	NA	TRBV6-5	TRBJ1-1	CASSYSGGKTEAFF	TGTGCCAGCAGTTACTCGGGGGGGAAGACTGAAGCTTTCTTT
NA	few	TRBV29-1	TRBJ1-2	CSVVTWGDYGYTF	TGCAGCGTTGTAACATGGGGAGACTATGGCTACACCTTC
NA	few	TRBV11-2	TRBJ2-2	CASSLDLNTGELFF	TGTGCCAGCAGCTTAGACCTGAACACCGGGGAGCTGTTTTTT
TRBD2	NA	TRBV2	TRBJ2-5	CASIGTSGRAGETQYF	TGTGCCAGCATTGGGACTAGCGGGAGGGCCGGAGAGACCCAGTACTTC
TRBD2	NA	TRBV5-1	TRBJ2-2	CASSLTGLAGVTGTGELFF	TGCGCCAGCAGCTTGACGGGACTAGCGGGAGTTACGGGAACCGGGGAGCTGTTTTTT
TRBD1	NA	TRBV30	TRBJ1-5	CAWSGGQWAYNQPQHF	TGTGCCTGGAGTGGGGGACAGTGGGCCTACAATCAGCCCCAGCATTTT
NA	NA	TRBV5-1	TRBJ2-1	CASSLGPKEYYNEQFF	TGCGCCAGCAGCTTAGGTCCCAAGGAGTACTACAATGAGCAGTTCTTC
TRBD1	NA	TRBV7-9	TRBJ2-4	CASRPPGQSKNIQYF	TGTGCCAGCAGGCCGCCGGGACAGAGCAAAAACATTCAGTACTTC
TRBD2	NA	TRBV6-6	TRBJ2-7	CASFSGRIYF	TGTGCCAGCTTTAGCGGGAGGATATATTTC
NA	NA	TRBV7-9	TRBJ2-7	CATAGPYEQYF	TGTGCCACCGCGGGGCCCTACGAGCAGTACTTC
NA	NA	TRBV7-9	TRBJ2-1	CASSLSPEQFF	TGTGCCAGCAGCTTATCCCCTGAGCAGTTCTTC
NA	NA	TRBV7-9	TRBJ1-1	CASSLDPYRDGLEAFF	TGTGCCAGCAGCTTGGATCCATACAGAGACGGGCTTGAAGCTTTCTTT
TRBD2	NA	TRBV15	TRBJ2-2	CATSGGVSHTGELFF	TGTGCCACCAGCGGGGGGGTCTCTCACACCGGGGAGCTGTTTTTT
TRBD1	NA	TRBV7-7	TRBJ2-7	CASSSGGQGSEQYF	TGTGCCAGCAGCTCGGGGGGACAGGGATCCGAGCAGTACTTC
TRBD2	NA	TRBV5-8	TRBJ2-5	CASSPGVAGGPETQYF	TGTGCCAGCAGTCCCGGGGTAGCGGGAGGCCCGGAGACCCAGTACTTC
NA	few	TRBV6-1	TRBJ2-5	CASSGPGRSSQYF	TGTGCCAGCAGTGGACCGGGAAGGTCATCCCAGTACTTC
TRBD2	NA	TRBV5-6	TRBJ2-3	CASSLGYGGRNTDTQYF	TGTGCCAGCAGCTTGGGGTATGGCGGGAGAAACACAGATACGCAGTATTTT
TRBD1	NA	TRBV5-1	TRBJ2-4	CASSTGDSLAKNIQYF	TGCGCCAGCAGCACTGGGGACAGTCTAGCCAAAAACATTCAGTACTTC
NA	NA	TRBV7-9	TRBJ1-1	CASLGGWYTEAFF	TGTGCCAGCCTGGGGGGGTGGTACACTGAAGCTTTCTTT
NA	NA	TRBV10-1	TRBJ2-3	CASSERVPGTPYYTDTQYF	TGCGCCAGCAGTGAGAGGGTGCCCGGTACACCCTACTACACAGATACGCAGTATTTT
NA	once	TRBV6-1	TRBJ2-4	CASSEAGPPSPIRIQYF	TGTGCCAGCAGTGAAGCAGGTCCTCCTTCCCCTATCCGTATTCAGTACTTC
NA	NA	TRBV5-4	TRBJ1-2	CASSLLRGYGYTF	TGTGCCAGCAGCTTGTTGCGGGGCTATGGCTACACCTTC
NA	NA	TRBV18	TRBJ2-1	CASSPEGEQFF	TGTGCCAGCTCACCGGAGGGGGAGCAGTTCTTC
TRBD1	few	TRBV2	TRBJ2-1	CASSLQGAGNEQFF	TGTGCCAGCAGTCTACAGGGGGCTGGTAATGAGCAGTTCTTC
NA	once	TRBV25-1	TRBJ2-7	CASSGSRLVRSEQYF	TGTGCCAGCAGTGGTTCGAGACTAGTTCGGAGCGAGCAGTACTTC
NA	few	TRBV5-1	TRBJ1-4	CASSLRVTNEKLFF	TGCGCCAGCAGCTTGAGGGTCACTAATGAAAAACTGTTTTTT
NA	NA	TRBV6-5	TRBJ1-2	CASRSGQSNYGYTF	TGTGCCAGCAGATCCGGACAGTCTAACTATGGCTACACCTTC
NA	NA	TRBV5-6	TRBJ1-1	CASSLVGTEAFF	TGTGCCAGCAGCTTGGTGGGAACTGAAGCTTTCTTT
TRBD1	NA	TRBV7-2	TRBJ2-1	CASSLQGQGINEQFF	TGTGCCAGCAGCCTTCAAGGACAGGGGATAAATGAGCAGTTCTTC
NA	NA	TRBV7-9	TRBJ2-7	CASSAASARYEQYF	TGTGCCAGCAGCGCCGCATCGGCTCGATACGAGCAGTACTTC
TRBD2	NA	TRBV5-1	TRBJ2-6	CASSFYITTSGRDSGANVLTF	TGCGCCAGCAGCTTCTACATAACGACTAGCGGGAGGGACTCTGGGGCCAACGTCCTGACTTTC
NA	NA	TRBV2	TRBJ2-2	CASSEGTLTGELFF	TGTGCCAGCAGTGAAGGGACACTAACCGGGGAGCTGTTTTTT
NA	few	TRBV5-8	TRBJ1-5	CASSFQGNQPQHF	TGTGCCAGCAGCTTTCAGGGTAATCAGCCCCAGCATTTT
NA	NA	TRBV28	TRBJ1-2	CASSLGQYGYTF	TGTGCCAGCAGTTTGGGCCAATATGGCTACACCTTC
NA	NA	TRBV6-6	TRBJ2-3	CASSFTGQGATDTQYF	TGTGCCAGCAGTTTCACAGGTCAGGGAGCCACAGATACGCAGTATTTT
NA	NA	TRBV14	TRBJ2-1	CASSQDGVLFDEQFF	TGTGCCAGCAGCCAAGATGGGGTGCTCTTCGATGAGCAGTTCTTC
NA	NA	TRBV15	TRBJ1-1	CATEAGILSAEAFF	TGTGCCACCGAAGCAGGGATCCTTTCGGCTGAAGCTTTCTTT
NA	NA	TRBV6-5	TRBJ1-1	CASSQDRGLTEAFF	TGTGCCAGCAGCCAAGATCGGGGGTTGACTGAAGCTTTCTTT
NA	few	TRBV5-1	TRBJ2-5	CASSLKETQYF	TGCGCCAGCAGCTTAAAAGAGACCCAGTACTTC
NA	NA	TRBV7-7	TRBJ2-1	CASSLGRSYNEQFF	TGTGCTAGCAGCCTCGGTCGCTCCTACAATGAGCAGTTCTTC
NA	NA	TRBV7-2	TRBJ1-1	CASSSSVGTEAFF	TGTGCCAGCAGCTCTTCTGTGGGCACTGAAGCTTTCTTT
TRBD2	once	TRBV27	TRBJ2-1	CASTSWLAGNEQFF	TGTGCCAGCACCTCGTGGCTAGCGGGAAATGAGCAGTTCTTC
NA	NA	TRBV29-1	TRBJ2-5	CSVPTLTQETQYF	TGCAGCGTTCCAACTTTAACCCAAGAGACCCAGTACTTC
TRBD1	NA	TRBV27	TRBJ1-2	CASSYDRRGLGYTF	TGTGCCAGCAGCTATGACAGGAGGGGGCTTGGCTACACCTTC